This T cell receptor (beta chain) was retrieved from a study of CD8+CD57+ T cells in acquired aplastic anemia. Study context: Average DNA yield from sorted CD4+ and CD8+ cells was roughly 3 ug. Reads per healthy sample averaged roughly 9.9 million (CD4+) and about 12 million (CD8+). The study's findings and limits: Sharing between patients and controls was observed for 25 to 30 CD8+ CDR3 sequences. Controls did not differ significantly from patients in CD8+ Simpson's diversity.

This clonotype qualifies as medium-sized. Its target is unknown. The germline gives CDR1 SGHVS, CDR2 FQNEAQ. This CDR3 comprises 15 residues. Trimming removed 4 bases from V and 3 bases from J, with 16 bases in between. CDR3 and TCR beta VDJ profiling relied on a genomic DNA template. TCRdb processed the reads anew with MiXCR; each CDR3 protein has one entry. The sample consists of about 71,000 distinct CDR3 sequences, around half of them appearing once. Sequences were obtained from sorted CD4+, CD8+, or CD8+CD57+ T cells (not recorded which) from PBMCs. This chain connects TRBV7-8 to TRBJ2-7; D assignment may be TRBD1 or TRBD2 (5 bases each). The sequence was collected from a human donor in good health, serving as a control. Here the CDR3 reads CASSSNVWGSYEQYF. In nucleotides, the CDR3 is TGTGCCAGCAGCTCTAACGTCTGGGGGAGCTACGAGCAGTACTTC.